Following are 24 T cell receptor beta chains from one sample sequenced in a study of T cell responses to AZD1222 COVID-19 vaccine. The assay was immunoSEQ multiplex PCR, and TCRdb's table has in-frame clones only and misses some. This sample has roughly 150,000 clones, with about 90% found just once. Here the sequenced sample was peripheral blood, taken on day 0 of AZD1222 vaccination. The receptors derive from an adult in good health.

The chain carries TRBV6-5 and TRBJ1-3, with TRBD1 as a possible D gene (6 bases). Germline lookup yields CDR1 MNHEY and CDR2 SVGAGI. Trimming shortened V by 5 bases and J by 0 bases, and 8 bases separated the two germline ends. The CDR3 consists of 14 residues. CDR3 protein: CASSRGASGNTIYF. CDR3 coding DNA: TGTGCCAGCAGTCGGGGGGCCTCTGGAAACACCATATATTTT.

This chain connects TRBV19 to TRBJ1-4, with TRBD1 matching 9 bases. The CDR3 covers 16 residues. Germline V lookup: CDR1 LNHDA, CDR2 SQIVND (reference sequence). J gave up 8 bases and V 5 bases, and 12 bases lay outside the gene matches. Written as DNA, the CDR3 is TGTGCCAGTAGTGATCCCGGGACAGGGTTGCGAGAAAAACTGTTTTTT. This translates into CASSDPGTGLREKLFF.

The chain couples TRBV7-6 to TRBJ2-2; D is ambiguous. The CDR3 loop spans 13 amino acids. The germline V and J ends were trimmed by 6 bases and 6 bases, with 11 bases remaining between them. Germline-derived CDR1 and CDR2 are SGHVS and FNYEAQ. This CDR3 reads CASRISGAGELFF. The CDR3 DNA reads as TGTGCCAGCAGAATTAGTGGGGCCGGGGAGCTGTTTTTT.

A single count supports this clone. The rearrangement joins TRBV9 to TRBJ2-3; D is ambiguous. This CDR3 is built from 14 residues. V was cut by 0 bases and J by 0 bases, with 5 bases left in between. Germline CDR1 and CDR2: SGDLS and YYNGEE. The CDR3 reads CASSVGASTDTQYF. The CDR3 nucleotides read TGTGCCAGCAGCGTAGGTGCCAGCACAGATACGCAGTATTTT.

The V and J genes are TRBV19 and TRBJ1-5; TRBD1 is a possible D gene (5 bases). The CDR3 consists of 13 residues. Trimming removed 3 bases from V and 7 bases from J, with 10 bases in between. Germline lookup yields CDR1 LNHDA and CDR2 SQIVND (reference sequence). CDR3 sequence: CASSMGVRQPQHF. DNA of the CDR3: TGTGCCAGTAGTATGGGGGTTAGGCAGCCCCAGCATTTT. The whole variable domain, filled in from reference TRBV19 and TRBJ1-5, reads DGGITQSPKYLFRKEGQNVTLSCEQNLNHDAMYWYRQDPGQGLRLIYYSQIVNDFQKGDIAEGYSVSREKKESFPLTVTSAQKNPTAFYLCASSMGVRQPQHFGDGTRLSIL.

CDR3 in DNA: TGTGCCAGCAGCTCCCTCAACTGGGACACCGGGGAGCTGTTTTTT. As protein: CASSSLNWDTGELFF. V and J are TRBV5-5 and TRBJ2-2; the D is unclear. Trimming left V 3 bases short and J 3 bases short, with 12 bases between. Germline CDR1 reads SGHKS; CDR2 reads YYEKEE (reference sequence). The CDR3 consists of 15 residues.

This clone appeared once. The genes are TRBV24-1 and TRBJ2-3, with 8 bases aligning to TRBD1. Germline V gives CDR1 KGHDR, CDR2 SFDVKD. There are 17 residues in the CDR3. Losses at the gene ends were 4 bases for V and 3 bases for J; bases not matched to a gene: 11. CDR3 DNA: TGTGCCACCAGTGACTCTCGGACAGGGACAAGGACAGATACGCAGTATTTT. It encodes CATSDSRTGTRTDTQYF.

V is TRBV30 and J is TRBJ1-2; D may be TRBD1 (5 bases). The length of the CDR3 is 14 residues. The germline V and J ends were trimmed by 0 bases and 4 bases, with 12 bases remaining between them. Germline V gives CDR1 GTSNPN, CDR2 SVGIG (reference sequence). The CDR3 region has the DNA TGTGCCTGGAGTGTAGGGGTGGCAGGCTATGGCTACACCTTC. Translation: CAWSVGVAGYGYTF.

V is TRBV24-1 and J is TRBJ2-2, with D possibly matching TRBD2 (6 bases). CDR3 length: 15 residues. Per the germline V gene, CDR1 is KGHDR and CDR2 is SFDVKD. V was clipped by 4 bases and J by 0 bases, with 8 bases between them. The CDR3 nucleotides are TGTGCCACCAGTGACCGACTAGCGAACACCGGGGAGCTGTTTTTT. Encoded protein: CATSDRLANTGELFF.

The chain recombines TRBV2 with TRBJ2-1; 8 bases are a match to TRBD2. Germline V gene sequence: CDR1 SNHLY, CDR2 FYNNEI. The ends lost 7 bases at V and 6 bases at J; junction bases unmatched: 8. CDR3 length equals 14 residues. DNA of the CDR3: TGTGCCAGCACGGGGATAGCGGGACTCAATGAGCAGTTCTTC. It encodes CASTGIAGLNEQFF.

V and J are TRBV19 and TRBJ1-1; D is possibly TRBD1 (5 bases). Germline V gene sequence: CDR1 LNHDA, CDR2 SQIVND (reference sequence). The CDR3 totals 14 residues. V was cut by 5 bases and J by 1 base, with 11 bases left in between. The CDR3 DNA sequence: TGTGCCAGTAGTCCCGGGACCTCGAACACTGAAGCTTTCTTT. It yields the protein CASSPGTSNTEAFF.

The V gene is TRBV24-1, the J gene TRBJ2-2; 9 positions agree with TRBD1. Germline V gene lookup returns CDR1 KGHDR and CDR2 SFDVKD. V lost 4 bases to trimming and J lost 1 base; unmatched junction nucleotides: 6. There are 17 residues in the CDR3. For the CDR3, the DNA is TGTGCCACCAGTGAGACACCGGGACAGGGGAACACCGGGGAGCTGTTTTTT. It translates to CATSETPGQGNTGELFF.

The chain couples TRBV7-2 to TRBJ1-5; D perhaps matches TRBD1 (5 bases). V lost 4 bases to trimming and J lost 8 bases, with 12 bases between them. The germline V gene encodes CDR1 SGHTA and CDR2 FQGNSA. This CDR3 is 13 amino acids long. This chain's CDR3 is CASSSRPREPQHF. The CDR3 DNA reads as TGTGCCAGCAGCTCCAGGCCCAGGGAGCCCCAGCATTTT.

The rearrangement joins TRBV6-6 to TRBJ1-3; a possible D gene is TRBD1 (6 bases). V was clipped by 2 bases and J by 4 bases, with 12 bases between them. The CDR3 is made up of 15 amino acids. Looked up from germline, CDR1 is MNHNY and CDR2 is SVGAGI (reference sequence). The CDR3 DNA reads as TGTGCCAGCAGTTACCTCGGGACAAGGGGAAACACCATATATTTT. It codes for CASSYLGTRGNTIYF.

CDR3 loop: CASSQDRHNTGELFF. Here the CDR3 DNA reads TGCGCCAGCAGCCAAGACAGGCATAACACCGGGGAGCTGTTTTTT. The chain combines TRBV4-3 with TRBJ2-2; D unclear. The germline V and J ends were trimmed by 0 bases and 2 bases, with 7 bases remaining between them. The CDR3 is 15 residues long. Per germline, CDR1 LGHNA and CDR2 YSLEER.

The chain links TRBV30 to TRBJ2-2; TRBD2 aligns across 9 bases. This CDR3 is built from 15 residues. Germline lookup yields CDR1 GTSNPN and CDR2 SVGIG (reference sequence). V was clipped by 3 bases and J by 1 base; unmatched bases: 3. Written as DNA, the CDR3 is TGTGCCTGGAGCAATAGCGGGAGGAACACCGGGGAGCTGTTTTTT. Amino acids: CAWSNSGRNTGELFF.

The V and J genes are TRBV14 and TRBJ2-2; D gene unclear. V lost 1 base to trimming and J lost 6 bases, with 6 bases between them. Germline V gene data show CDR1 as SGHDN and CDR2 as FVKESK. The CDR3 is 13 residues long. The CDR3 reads CASSQVFAGELFF. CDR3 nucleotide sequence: TGTGCCAGCAGCCAAGTTTTTGCCGGGGAGCTGTTTTTT.

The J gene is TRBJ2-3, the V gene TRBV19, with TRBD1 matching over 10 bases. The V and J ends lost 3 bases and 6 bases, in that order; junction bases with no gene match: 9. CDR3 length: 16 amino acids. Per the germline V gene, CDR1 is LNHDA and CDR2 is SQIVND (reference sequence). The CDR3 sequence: CASSIRDRGSPDTQYF. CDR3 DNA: TGTGCCAGTAGTATCCGGGACAGGGGCTCACCCGATACGCAGTATTTT.

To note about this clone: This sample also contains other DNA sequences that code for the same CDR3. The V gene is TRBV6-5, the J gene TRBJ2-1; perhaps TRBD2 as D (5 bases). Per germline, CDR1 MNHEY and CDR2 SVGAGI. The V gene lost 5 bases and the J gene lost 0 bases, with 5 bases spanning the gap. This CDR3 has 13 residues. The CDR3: CASSRGSYNEQFF. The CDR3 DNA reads TGTGCCAGCAGTCGGGGCTCCTACAATGAGCAGTTCTTC.

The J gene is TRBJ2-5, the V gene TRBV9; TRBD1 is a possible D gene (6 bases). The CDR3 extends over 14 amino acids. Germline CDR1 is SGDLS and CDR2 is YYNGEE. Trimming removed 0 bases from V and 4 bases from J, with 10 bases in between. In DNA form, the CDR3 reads TGTGCCAGCAGCGTAGGTGGGGGCGTAGAGACCCAGTACTTC. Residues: CASSVGGGVETQYF.

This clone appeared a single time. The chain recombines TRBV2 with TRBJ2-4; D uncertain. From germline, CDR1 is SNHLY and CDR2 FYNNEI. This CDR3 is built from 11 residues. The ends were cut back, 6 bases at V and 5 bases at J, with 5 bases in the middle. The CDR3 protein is CASSDENIQYF. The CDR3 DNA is TGTGCCAGCAGCGACGAAAACATTCAGTACTTC.

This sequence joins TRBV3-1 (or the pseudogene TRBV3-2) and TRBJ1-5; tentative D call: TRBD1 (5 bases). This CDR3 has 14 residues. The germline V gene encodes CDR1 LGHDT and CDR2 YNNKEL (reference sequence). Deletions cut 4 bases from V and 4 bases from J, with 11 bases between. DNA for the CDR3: TGTGCCAGCAGCCCCAGACAGATAAATCAGCCCCAGCATTTT. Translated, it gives CASSPRQINQPQHF.

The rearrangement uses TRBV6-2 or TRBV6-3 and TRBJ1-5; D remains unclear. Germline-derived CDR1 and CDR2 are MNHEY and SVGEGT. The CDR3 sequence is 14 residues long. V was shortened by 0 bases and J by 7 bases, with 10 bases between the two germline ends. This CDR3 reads CASSYSVGSQPQHF. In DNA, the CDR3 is TGTGCCAGCAGTTACTCGGTGGGTAGCCAGCCCCAGCATTTT.

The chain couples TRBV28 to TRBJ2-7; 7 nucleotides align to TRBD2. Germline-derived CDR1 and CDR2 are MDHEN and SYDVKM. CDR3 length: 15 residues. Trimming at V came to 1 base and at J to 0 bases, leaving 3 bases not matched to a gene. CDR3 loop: CASSLSASGSYEQYF. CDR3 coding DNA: TGTGCCAGCAGTTTATCGGCTAGCGGCTCCTACGAGCAGTACTTC.